This T cell receptor (beta chain) was recovered during a study of blood T cell repertoires in COVID-19. The overall study: Acute and convalescent COVID-19 specimens originated in the United States, Italy and Spain. T cells, B-cell-depleted T cells, or PBMCs provided the cDNA or gDNA that served as material.

In this sample, this clone turned up a few times. Sequencing used immunoSEQ multiplex PCR; TCRdb keeps in-frame clones, though not all of them. The sample includes 95,000 to 120,000 clones, just under 90% of them seen just once. The TCR originated in a woman aged 45-60 years with acute or convalescent COVID-19. Sequenced material: peripheral blood.

CDR3 DNA sequence: TGTGCCAGCAGTTTGCCGGGACAGGGCGGCTCCTACGAGCAGTACTTC. It specifies CASSLPGQGGSYEQYF. This chain links TRBV28 with TRBJ2-7; 9 positions match TRBD1. The trim removed 3 bases at V and 0 bases at J, leaving 6 bases unmatched. This CDR3 is 16 amino acids long. Per the germline V gene, CDR1 is MDHEN and CDR2 is SYDVKM.